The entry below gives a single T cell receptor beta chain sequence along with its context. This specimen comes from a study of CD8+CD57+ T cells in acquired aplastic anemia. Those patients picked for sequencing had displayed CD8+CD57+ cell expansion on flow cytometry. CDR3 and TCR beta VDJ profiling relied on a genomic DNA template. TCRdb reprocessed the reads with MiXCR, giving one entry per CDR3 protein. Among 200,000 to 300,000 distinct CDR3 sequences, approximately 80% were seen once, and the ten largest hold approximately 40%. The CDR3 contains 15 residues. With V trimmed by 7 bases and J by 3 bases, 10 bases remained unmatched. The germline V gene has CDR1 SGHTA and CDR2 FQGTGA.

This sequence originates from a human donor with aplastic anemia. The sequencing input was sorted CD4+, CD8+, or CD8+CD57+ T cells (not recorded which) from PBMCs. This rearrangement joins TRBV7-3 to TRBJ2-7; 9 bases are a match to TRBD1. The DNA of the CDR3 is TGTGCCAGCACCGACAGGGGGGGCATAGACTACGAGCAGTACTTC. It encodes CASTDRGGIDYEQYF.